The 10 T cell receptor beta chains listed next were all sequenced from one sample in a study of Ad26.COV2.S vaccination and SARS-CoV-2 variants. The protocol was immunoSEQ multiplex PCR, while the TCRdb copy is restricted to in-frame clones and leaves out a portion. The sample has some 320,000 clones, around four fifths seen once; the top ten hold around 2.2%. Treatment here: about 20 received Ad26.COV2.S at low or high dose, single or two shots; several received placebo; per-sample allocation not given. Vaccine and placebo recipients were sampled on day 63 after the first injection. The specimen comprised peripheral blood, sampled in a trial of Ad26.COV2.S vaccine versus placebo. The source of these receptors is a person between 18 and 59 years old who received the Ad26.COV2.S COVID-19 vaccine or a placebo.

This clone was seen at least ten times. The chain joins TRBV30 to TRBJ1-1; D is perhaps TRBD1 (6 bases). The V gene lost 5 bases and the J gene lost 5 bases, with 9 bases spanning the gap. There are 11 residues in the CDR3. The germline gives CDR1 GTSNPN, CDR2 SVGIG (reference sequence). CDR3 sequence: CAWPRGTEAFF. The CDR3 region has the DNA TGTGCCTGGCCGAGGGGGACTGAAGCTTTCTTT.

The V call is TRBV3-1 (or the pseudogene TRBV3-2), the J call TRBJ1-4; tentative D call: TRBD1 (5 bases). CDR1 is LGHDT, CDR2 YNNKEL, per germline (reference sequence). There are 16 residues in the CDR3. V lost 4 bases to trimming and J lost 7 bases, with 19 bases between them. The CDR3 spells CASSLGRSREFEKLFF. DNA for the CDR3: TGTGCCAGCAGCCTTGGTCGGTCCAGGGAGTTTGAAAAACTGTTTTTT.

The rearrangement links TRBV9 to TRBJ1-6; possible D gene TRBD1, 5 bases. The length of the CDR3 is 15 residues. V lost 1 base and J 8 bases, leaving 13 bases between the germline ends. Germline CDR1 reads SGDLS; CDR2 reads YYNGEE. In DNA, the CDR3 is TGTGCCAGCAGCGTAAGGGGCGGGGTTGATTCACCCCTCCACTTT. It is translated as CASSVRGGVDSPLHF.

This chain joins TRBV30 and TRBJ1-4; D remains unclear. The CDR3 spans 12 residues. Germline CDR1 and CDR2: GTSNPN and SVGIG (reference sequence). V was trimmed by 3 bases and J by 2 bases, leaving 4 bases between them. This CDR3 reads CAWSPTNEKLFF. The CDR3 coding sequence is TGTGCCTGGAGCCCGACTAATGAAAAACTGTTTTTT.

The CDR3 region has the DNA TGTGCCAGCAGCTTCCAGGACAACGCCGCTGAAGCTTTCTTT. Translated: CASSFQDNAAEAFF. V and J are TRBV9 and TRBJ1-1, with D possibly being TRBD1 (5 bases). The CDR3 length is 14 residues. V lost 4 bases to trimming and J lost 6 bases, with 16 bases between them. Germline CDR1 is SGDLS and CDR2 is YYNGEE.

The chain employs TRBV7-6 and TRBJ2-2, with D possibly matching TRBD1 (5 bases). Germline V gene lookup returns CDR1 SGHVS and CDR2 FNYEAQ. V was clipped by 5 bases and J by 6 bases, with 19 bases between them. This CDR3 is 16 amino acids long. The CDR3 region is CASSPRTPEGAGELFF. CDR3 DNA sequence: TGTGCCAGCAGCCCCCGGACGCCAGAAGGGGCCGGGGAGCTGTTTTTT. Using reference TRBV7-6 and TRBJ2-2 for the parts outside the CDR3, the full variable domain is GAGVSQSPRYKVTKRGQDVALRCDPISGHVSLYWYRQALGQGPEFLTYFNYEAQQDKSGLPNDRFSAERPEGSISTLTIQRTEQRDSAMYRCASSPRTPEGAGELFFGEGSRLTVL.

The chain uses TRBV2 and TRBJ2-1; 9 bases line up with TRBD2. Trimming cost V 7 bases and J 9 bases; bases outside gene matches: 13. This CDR3 has 15 amino acids. Germline V lookup: CDR1 SNHLY, CDR2 FYNNEI. CDR3 region: CASKRTSALLSEQFF. CDR3 coding DNA: TGTGCCAGCAAAAGGACTAGCGCCCTTCTTAGTGAGCAGTTCTTC.

To note about this clone: A junction end diverges from the germline sequence, so it may reflect a read error. CDR3 sequence (DNA): TGTGCCAGCAGCGAAGCACGTTCACCCCTCCACTTT. Protein product: CASSEARSPLHF. The V and J genes are TRBV6-1 and TRBJ1-6; D unresolved. The CDR3 loop spans 12 amino acids. Looked up from germline, CDR1 is MNHNS and CDR2 is SASEGT.

The chain employs TRBV9 and TRBJ2-7; 11 nucleotides align to TRBD1. Germline trimming cut 4 bases from V and 3 bases from J; bases unmatched to any gene: 6. CDR3 length: 15 residues. Per germline, CDR1 SGDLS and CDR2 YYNGEE. The CDR3 bases are TGTGCCAGCAGCCCGGCCGGGACAGGGGGCTACGAGCAGTACTTC. This codes for CASSPAGTGGYEQYF.

In this sample, this clone turned up a few times. The rearrangement uses TRBV10-3 and TRBJ1-2; TRBD1 is a possible D gene (6 bases). Germline values: CDR1 ENHRY, CDR2 SYGVKD. There are 14 residues in the CDR3. V lost 7 bases to trimming and J lost 3 bases, with 15 bases between them. The CDR3 reads CAIKARGGDYGYTF. CDR3 nucleotides: TGTGCCATCAAGGCCAGGGGAGGCGACTATGGCTACACCTTC.